The 18 T cell receptor beta chains below were found in one sample sequenced in a study of OX40 agonist ivuxolimab in advanced cancers. The method was immunoSEQ multiplex PCR; TCRdb's version includes in-frame clones alone and lacks a portion of them. This sample has tens of thousands of clones, with about 90% found just once. Sample: CD4+ or CD8+ T cells sorted from blood, taken in a trial of the OX40 agonist ivuxolimab. The receptor set was obtained from an adult with an advanced solid tumor such as melanoma, head and neck, liver or kidney cancer.

V gene TRBV4-1 combines with J gene TRBJ2-1, with 11 nucleotides matching TRBD2. The CDR3 is made up of 17 amino acids. Germline assignment: CDR1 MGHRA and CDR2 YSYEKL. The junction had 10 bases not matched to a gene; V was cut back by 4 bases and J by 5 bases. CDR3 in amino acids: CASSLLAGVGHNNEQFF. In DNA form, the CDR3 reads TGCGCCAGCAGCCTACTAGCGGGAGTCGGCCACAACAATGAGCAGTTCTTC.

The chain uses TRBV5-4 and TRBJ2-7; D is unresolved. V was trimmed by 0 bases and J by 3 bases, leaving 19 bases between them. This CDR3 region has 17 residues. Germline values: CDR1 SGHNT, CDR2 YYREEE (reference sequence). The CDR3 is CASSLERRATLGYEQYF. The CDR3, as DNA: TGTGCCAGCAGCTTGGAGCGACGGGCAACATTGGGCTACGAGCAGTACTTC. The full variable domain, its missing parts supplied by reference TRBV5-4 and TRBJ2-7, is ETGVTQSPTHLIKTRGQQVTLRCSSQSGHNTVSWYQQALGQGPQFIFQYYREEENGRGNFPPRFSGLQFPNYSSELNVNALELDDSALYLCASSLERRATLGYEQYFGPGTRLTVT.

The rearrangement joins TRBV28 to TRBJ1-2; TRBD1 is a possible D gene (5 bases). In germline, CDR1 is MDHEN, CDR2 SYDVKM. V was shortened by 1 base and J by 4 bases, with 10 bases between the two germline ends. CDR3 size: 14 residues. The CDR3 nucleotides read TGTGCCAGCAGTTTATACGGGGGGGGCTATGGCTACACCTTC. Its protein is CASSLYGGGYGYTF.

V gene TRBV29-1 combines with J gene TRBJ2-2; D is uncertain. CDR1 is SQVTM, CDR2 ANQGSEA, per germline. V was shortened by 1 base and J by 3 bases, with 6 bases between the two germline ends. CDR3 size: 13 residues. The CDR3 nucleotides are TGCAGCGTTGAAGTGGGTTACACCGGGGAGCTGTTTTTT. This encodes CSVEVGYTGELFF.

The chain has TRBV7-9 and TRBJ2-1, with D tentatively TRBD1 (6 bases). The CDR3 totals 14 residues. Germline CDR1 reads SEHNR; CDR2 reads FQNEAQ (reference sequence). V lost 1 base and J 4 bases, leaving 8 bases between the germline ends. CDR3 amino acids: CASSLGGQYNEQFF. Written as DNA, the CDR3 is TGTGCCAGCAGCTTAGGGGGGCAGTACAATGAGCAGTTCTTC.

V and J are TRBV27 and TRBJ2-7; D gene uncertain. The CDR3 totals 11 residues. The germline V and J ends were trimmed by 3 bases and 5 bases, with 5 bases remaining between them. Germline CDR1 and CDR2: MNHEY and SMNVEV (reference sequence). CDR3 region: CASSLGHEQYF. The CDR3 DNA follows: TGTGCCAGCAGTTTGGGCCACGAGCAGTACTTC.

The V and J genes are TRBV4-3 and TRBJ2-7; 11 nucleotides line up with TRBD2. V dropped 0 bases and J dropped 3; count of bases not matched to a gene: 7. Looked up from germline, CDR1 is LGHNA and CDR2 is YSLEER. This CDR3 has 17 amino acids. The CDR3 nucleotides read TGCGCCAGCAGCCAAGATAGAACTAGCGGGAGTCGCTACGAGCAGTACTTC. Residues: CASSQDRTSGSRYEQYF.

The gene calls are TRBV6-5 and TRBJ1-1; a possible D gene is TRBD1 (5 bases). Germline-derived CDR1 and CDR2 are MNHEY and SVGAGI. The CDR3 covers 13 residues. V lost 2 bases to trimming and J lost 8 bases, with 12 bases between them. As DNA, the CDR3 is TGTGCCAGCAGTTACAGCCAATGGGGCGAAGCTTTCTTT. Amino acid sequence: CASSYSQWGEAFF.

The chain uses TRBV28 and TRBJ2-2; 9 bases match TRBD1. This CDR3 region has 17 residues. Germline V CDR1 and CDR2: MDHEN, SYDVKM. V was pared by 3 bases and J by 4 bases, with 9 bases of the junction left unmatched. The CDR3 bases are TGTGCCAGCAGTTTCATCCGGACAGGGGTAGGCACCGGGGAGCTGTTTTTT. This encodes CASSFIRTGVGTGELFF.

This chain joins TRBV19 and TRBJ2-1; 9 bases agree with TRBD1. CDR1 is LNHDA and CDR2 is SQIVND in the germline V gene (reference sequence). This CDR3 is 17 amino acids long. V lost 9 bases and J lost 7; bases outside the gene matches: 19. CDR3 amino acids: CASRAVRGQGPLNEQFF. DNA for the CDR3: TGTGCCAGCCGGGCCGTTCGAGGACAGGGGCCACTGAATGAGCAGTTCTTC. Supplemented by reference TRBV19 and TRBJ2-1, the full variable domain reads DGGITQSPKYLFRKEGQNVTLSCEQNLNHDAMYWYRQDPGQGLRLIYYSQIVNDFQKGDIAEGYSVSREKKESFPLTVTSAQKNPTAFYLCASRAVRGQGPLNEQFFGPGTRLTVL.

This clone was seen a handful of times. The V call is TRBV7-9, the J call TRBJ1-1; no definite D call. Per the germline V gene, CDR1 is SEHNR and CDR2 is FQNEAQ (reference sequence). V dropped 6 bases and J dropped 4 bases, with 6 bases sitting between them. The CDR3 contains 11 residues. CDR3: CASREITEAFF. The DNA of the CDR3 is TGTGCCAGCAGGGAAATCACTGAAGCTTTCTTT.

This clone came up once. The chain is built from TRBV7-9 and TRBJ2-7, with D perhaps matching TRBD1 (5 bases). CDR1 and CDR2 (germline): SEHNR, FQNEAQ (reference sequence). V was shortened by 3 bases and J by 3 bases, with 15 bases between the two germline ends. CDR3 length: 15 residues. The CDR3 spells CASSFRVAKIYEQYF. The DNA of the CDR3 is TGTGCCAGCAGCTTCAGGGTCGCCAAAATCTACGAGCAGTACTTC.

This clone was counted between two and nine times. This rearrangement joins TRBV25-1 to TRBJ2-5; D uncertain. Germline lookup yields CDR1 MGHDK and CDR2 SYGVNS. The CDR3 has 13 residues. The V and J ends lost 5 bases and 5 bases respectively, with 12 bases between them. The CDR3 loop is CASSLGHEETQYF. The CDR3 DNA reads TGTGCCAGCAGTCTTGGGCACGAGGAGACCCAGTACTTC.

This chain joins TRBV28 and TRBJ2-1, with 11 bases aligning to TRBD2. Germline V CDR1 and CDR2: MDHEN, SYDVKM. The CDR3 has 18 residues. The ends lost 2 bases at V and 2 bases at J; junction bases unmatched: 8. CDR3 bases: TGTGCCAGCAGTTTAGGGGTAGCGGGAGGGTTAGCCTACAATGAGCAGTTCTTC. As protein: CASSLGVAGGLAYNEQFF.

This sequence joins TRBV19 and TRBJ2-1; 8 bases fit TRBD2. Germline CDR1 and CDR2: LNHDA and SQIVND (reference sequence). CDR3 size: 16 residues. The V gene end was trimmed by 1 base and the J gene end by 6 bases; junction bases not matched to a gene: 8. The CDR3 DNA reads as TGTGCCAGTAGTATAGTAGGACTAGCCACGATCAATGAGCAGTTCTTC. This gives the protein CASSIVGLATINEQFF.

CDR3 in amino acids: CASSVGAGGLYEQYF. CDR3 bases: TGTGCCAGCAGCGTAGGAGCGGGAGGTCTTTACGAGCAGTACTTC. The chain couples TRBV9 to TRBJ2-7; 9 nucleotides line up with TRBD2. This CDR3 contains 15 residues. V lost 0 bases, J lost 4 bases, and 5 bases stayed unmatched. Germline-derived CDR1 and CDR2 are SGDLS and YYNGEE.

The chain uses TRBV28 and TRBJ2-2, with TRBD2 matching over 12 bases. This CDR3 spans 17 amino acids. Trimming at V came to 1 base and at J to 7 bases, leaving 7 bases not matched to a gene. Germline V lookup: CDR1 MDHEN, CDR2 SYDVKM. The CDR3 DNA reads TGTGCCAGCAGTTTATATCGGACTAGCGGGATTGGCGGGGAGCTGTTTTTT. This translates into CASSLYRTSGIGGELFF.

The chain has TRBV28 and TRBJ2-2; TRBD2 aligns across 14 bases. The length of the CDR3 is 18 residues. Trimming at V came to 8 bases and at J to 3 bases, leaving 11 bases not matched to a gene. Germline V lookup: CDR1 MDHEN, CDR2 SYDVKM. Here the CDR3 reads CASYTYQGLAGDTGELFF. The CDR3 region has the DNA TGTGCCAGCTATACCTACCAGGGACTAGCGGGAGACACCGGGGAGCTGTTTTTT. The variable domain in full, completed from reference TRBV28 and TRBJ2-2, reads DVKVTQSSRYLVKRTGEKVFLECVQDMDHENMFWYRQDPGLGLRLIYFSYDVKMKEKGDIPEGYSVSREKKERFSLILESASTNQTSMYLCASYTYQGLAGDTGELFFGEGSRLTVL.